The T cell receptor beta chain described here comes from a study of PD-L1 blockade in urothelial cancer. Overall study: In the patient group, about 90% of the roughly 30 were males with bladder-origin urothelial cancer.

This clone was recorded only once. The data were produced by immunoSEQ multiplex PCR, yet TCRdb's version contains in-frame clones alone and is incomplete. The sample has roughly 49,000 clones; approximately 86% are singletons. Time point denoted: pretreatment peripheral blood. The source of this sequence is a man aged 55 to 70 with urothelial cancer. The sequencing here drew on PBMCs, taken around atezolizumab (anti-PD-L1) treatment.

The CDR3 nucleotides are TGTGCCTGGAGTGTGACTGGGACTAGCGGGGGGCCGACCTACGAGCAGTACTTC. Amino acids: CAWSVTGTSGGPTYEQYF. The chain links TRBV30 to TRBJ2-7; 15 bases agree with TRBD2. The J segment lost 2 bases and the V segment lost 0 bases, leaving 8 bases of the junction unmatched. Germline CDR1 reads GTSNPN; CDR2 reads SVGIG (reference sequence). This CDR3 has 18 residues. Looking up the rest from reference TRBV30 and TRBJ2-7 gives the full variable domain: SQTIHQWPATLVQPVGSPLSLECTVEGTSNPNLYWYRQAAGRGLQLLFYSVGIGQISSEVPQNLSASRPQDRQFILSSKKLLLSDSGFYLCAWSVTGTSGGPTYEQYFGPGTRLTVT.